The rows below give T cell receptor beta chains drawn from one sample of a study of shared clonotypes between healthy human individuals. Some clones are missing from TCRdb's copy, which holds only in-frame ones; the method was immunoSEQ multiplex PCR. The data contain about 2.4 million clones, approximately 94% of them singletons. The sequencing input was naive CD4+ T cells from PBMCs. Receptors were obtained from a man between 18 and 35 years old in good health. Some clones in this sample may be carry-over from other donors' samples. CDR3s include the opening cysteine and the closing phenylalanine or tryptophan. The D gene is left open where the match is weak. Expanded clones get a size class; other rows say once, few or many, or leave the size out.

NA TRBJ2-2 TRBV7-7 NA TGTGCCAGCAGCCACATCTCTGGGAACACCGGGGAGCTGTTTTTT CASSHISGNTGELFF
TRBD2 TRBJ2-5 TRBV6-1 NA TGTGCCAGCAGTGGGGGGGGACTAGCGGGAGGGCCGGGAGAGACCCAGTACTTC CASSGGGLAGGPGETQYF
NA TRBJ1-2 TRBV28 NA TGTGCCAGCAGTTTATCCCGGGAGCGGGGCTACACCTTC CASSLSRERGYTF
NA TRBJ1-1 TRBV18 NA TGTGCCAGTTCACCACGAAGGGAAGGGCGGGTTCGGGAAGCTTTCTTT CASSPRREGRVREAFF
NA TRBJ2-1 TRBV29-1 NA TGCAGCGTTGGTGACGGGAGACCCAATGAGCAGTTCTTC CSVGDGRPNEQFF
NA TRBJ2-7 TRBV18 once TGTGCCAGCTCCCCGGATGAGGGCTACGAGCAGTACTTC CASSPDEGYEQYF
TRBD1 TRBJ1-4 TRBV4-2 NA TGTGCCAGCAGCCAAGGGGGCGGACAGGTACTTGAAAAACTGTTTTTT CASSQGGGQVLEKLFF
TRBD2 TRBJ2-1 TRBV19 NA TGTGCCAGTACTCTAGCGGGAGGTCGAAGGTACAATGAGCAGTTCTTC CASTLAGGRRYNEQFF
TRBD2 TRBJ2-5 TRBV6-5 NA TGTGCCAGCAGTTACACAAAACTAGCGGCACAAGAGACCCAGTACTTC CASSYTKLAAQETQYF
NA TRBJ2-6 TRBV19 once TGTGCCAGTAGTATCGGCTCTGGGGCCAACGTCCTGACTTTC CASSIGSGANVLTF
NA TRBJ2-7 TRBV6-5 NA TGTGCCAGCAGTCCCCCCGGCCTCGGAACCTACGAGCAGTACTTC CASSPPGLGTYEQYF
NA TRBJ2-3 TRBV7-2 NA TGTGCCAGCAGGCCCGGGGCGGGCACAGATACGCAGTATTTT CASRPGAGTDTQYF
NA TRBJ2-7 TRBV27 NA TGTGCCAGCAGTTACCGGAGCTCCTACGAGCAGTACTTC CASSYRSSYEQYF